Shown below are 12 T cell receptor beta chains from a single sample sequenced in a study of cytomegalovirus exposure and HLA in healthy donors (TCRdb year 2017). Library preparation employed the immunoSEQ multiplex PCR assay. TCRdb holds this immuneACCESS table with in-frame rearrangements only. Some clones are missing; in checked studies, unresolved V genes explain under half, and the rest has no known cause. In all, the sample holds 150,000 to 200,000 clones, and 85% of those were seen once. The leading ten clones occupy around 2.4% of the sample. The source material was PBMCs. The origin of the receptors is a man younger than 40 in good health and CMV-seropositive.

The V gene is TRBV27, the J gene TRBJ1-2, with 8 bases identical to TRBD1. Germline V lookup: CDR1 MNHEY, CDR2 SMNVEV (reference sequence). The length of the CDR3 is 14 residues. The V and J ends lost 7 bases and 7 bases, in that order; junction bases with no gene match: 11. CDR3 region: CASKPGRGLLGYTF. CDR3 coding DNA: TGTGCCAGCAAGCCAGGCAGGGGGCTTCTTGGCTACACCTTC.

This clone was seen only once. V usage is TRBV2 and J usage is TRBJ2-1, with TRBD2 as a possible D gene (6 bases). The CDR3 spans 16 residues. Trimming pared 2 bases from V and 7 bases from J, leaving 18 bases between. The germline gives CDR1 SNHLY, CDR2 FYNNEI. This CDR3 reads CASSESRRALGNEQFF. The DNA for the CDR3 is TGTGCCAGCAGTGAAAGTAGGAGGGCCCTTGGGAATGAGCAGTTCTTC.

This clone was seen a few times. Other DNA sequences within the sample encode an identical CDR3. The chain recombines TRBV18 with TRBJ2-7; 7 positions agree with TRBD2. The CDR3 is 13 amino acids. Germline V gene sequence: CDR1 KGHSH, CDR2 LQKENI. The V and J ends lost 0 bases and 4 bases, in that order; junction bases with no gene match: 0. Here the CDR3 DNA reads TGTGCCAGCTCACCACCGGGGGGGTACGAGCAGTACTTC. This encodes CASSPPGGYEQYF.

This chain joins TRBV4-3 and TRBJ2-5; 7 bases match TRBD2. J was trimmed by 4 bases and V by 4 bases; bases with no gene match: 12. Germline CDR1 is LGHNA and CDR2 is YSLEER. This CDR3 has 16 residues. For the CDR3, the DNA is TGCGCCAGCAGCCGAGATATCCGGACTAGTCGAGAGACCCAGTACTTC. Its protein product is CASSRDIRTSRETQYF.

CDR3 sequence reads: CASSLGLAGGNEQFF. The CDR3, as DNA: TGTGCCAGCAGCCTGGGACTAGCGGGGGGTAATGAGCAGTTCTTC. The rearrangement joins TRBV7-2 to TRBJ2-1, with 15 bases aligning to TRBD2. After removal of 5 bases from V and 7 bases from J, the junction contained 3 bases not matched to a gene. The CDR3 has 15 amino acids. The germline CDR1 and CDR2 sequences are SGHTA and FQGNSA.

The chain uses TRBV7-6 and TRBJ1-4; tentative D call: TRBD1 (5 bases). Germline CDR1 reads SGHVS; CDR2 reads FNYEAQ. V gave up 5 bases and J gave up 5 bases, with 12 bases separating them. CDR3 size: 14 residues. CDR3 sequence: CASSETEINEKLFF. The CDR3 DNA is TGTGCCAGCAGCGAGACAGAGATAAATGAAAAACTGTTTTTT.

The rearrangement joins TRBV9 to TRBJ2-1; 13 bases align to TRBD2. Germline V gives CDR1 SGDLS, CDR2 YYNGEE. V was clipped by 4 bases and J by 14 bases; unmatched bases: 9. The CDR3 has 14 residues. CDR3 coding DNA: TGTGCCAGCAGCCCAAACCTCGGACTAGCGGGGGAGTTCTTC. Residues: CASSPNLGLAGEFF.

V is TRBV4-1 and J is TRBJ1-4; 9 nucleotides line up with TRBD1. Germline loops: CDR1 MGHRA, CDR2 YSYEKL. This CDR3 has 16 amino acids. After removal of 1 base from V and 8 bases from J, the junction contained 8 bases not matched to a gene. This chain's CDR3 is CASSQGLTGGGEKLFF. The CDR3 nucleotides read TGCGCCAGCAGCCAAGGCCTGACAGGGGGAGGAGAAAAACTGTTTTTT.

This chain links TRBV5-3 with TRBJ2-5; D is unclear. TRBV5-3 is known as an ORF, though its function is uncertain. V was clipped by 10 bases and J by 0 bases, with 22 bases between them. The CDR3 runs to 16 residues. CDR3 DNA sequence: TGTGCCGGCCCCACCCGCGATCGGGTGTACCAAGAGACCCAGTACTTC. It is translated as CAGPTRDRVYQETQYF.

V gene TRBV4-1 combines with J gene TRBJ1-1; the D is unclear. This CDR3 comprises 15 residues. CDR1 is MGHRA, CDR2 YSYEKL, per germline. V was pared by 0 bases and J by 4 bases, with 12 bases between. This chain's CDR3 is CASSQEPGFGTEAFF. In DNA form, the CDR3 reads TGCGCCAGCAGCCAAGAACCGGGTTTCGGCACTGAAGCTTTCTTT.

The rearrangement joins TRBV7-9 to TRBJ2-7; D is possibly TRBD1 (5 bases). This CDR3 comprises 14 residues. The V end was cut by 5 bases, the J end by 0 bases, with 11 bases between. CDR1 and CDR2 (germline): SEHNR, FQNEAQ (reference sequence). CDR3 sequence (DNA): TGTGCCAGCAGCCCGGACATAAGCTCCTACGAGCAGTACTTC. It is translated as CASSPDISSYEQYF.

The chain links TRBV5-6 to TRBJ2-7; TRBD1 aligns across 9 bases. CDR1 and CDR2 from the germline V gene are SGHDT and YYEEEE. With V trimmed by 5 bases and J by 2 bases, 8 bases remained unmatched. The CDR3 covers 15 residues. For the CDR3, the DNA is TGTGCCAGCAGGTTTGGGACAGGGTTAACCTACGAGCAGTACTTC. This translates into CASRFGTGLTYEQYF. Looking up the rest from reference TRBV5-6 and TRBJ2-7 gives the full variable domain: DAGVTQSPTHLIKTRGQQVTLRCSPKSGHDTVSWYQQALGQGPQFIFQYYEEEERQRGNFPDRFSGHQFPNYSSELNVNALLLGDSALYLCASRFGTGLTYEQYFGPGTRLTVT.